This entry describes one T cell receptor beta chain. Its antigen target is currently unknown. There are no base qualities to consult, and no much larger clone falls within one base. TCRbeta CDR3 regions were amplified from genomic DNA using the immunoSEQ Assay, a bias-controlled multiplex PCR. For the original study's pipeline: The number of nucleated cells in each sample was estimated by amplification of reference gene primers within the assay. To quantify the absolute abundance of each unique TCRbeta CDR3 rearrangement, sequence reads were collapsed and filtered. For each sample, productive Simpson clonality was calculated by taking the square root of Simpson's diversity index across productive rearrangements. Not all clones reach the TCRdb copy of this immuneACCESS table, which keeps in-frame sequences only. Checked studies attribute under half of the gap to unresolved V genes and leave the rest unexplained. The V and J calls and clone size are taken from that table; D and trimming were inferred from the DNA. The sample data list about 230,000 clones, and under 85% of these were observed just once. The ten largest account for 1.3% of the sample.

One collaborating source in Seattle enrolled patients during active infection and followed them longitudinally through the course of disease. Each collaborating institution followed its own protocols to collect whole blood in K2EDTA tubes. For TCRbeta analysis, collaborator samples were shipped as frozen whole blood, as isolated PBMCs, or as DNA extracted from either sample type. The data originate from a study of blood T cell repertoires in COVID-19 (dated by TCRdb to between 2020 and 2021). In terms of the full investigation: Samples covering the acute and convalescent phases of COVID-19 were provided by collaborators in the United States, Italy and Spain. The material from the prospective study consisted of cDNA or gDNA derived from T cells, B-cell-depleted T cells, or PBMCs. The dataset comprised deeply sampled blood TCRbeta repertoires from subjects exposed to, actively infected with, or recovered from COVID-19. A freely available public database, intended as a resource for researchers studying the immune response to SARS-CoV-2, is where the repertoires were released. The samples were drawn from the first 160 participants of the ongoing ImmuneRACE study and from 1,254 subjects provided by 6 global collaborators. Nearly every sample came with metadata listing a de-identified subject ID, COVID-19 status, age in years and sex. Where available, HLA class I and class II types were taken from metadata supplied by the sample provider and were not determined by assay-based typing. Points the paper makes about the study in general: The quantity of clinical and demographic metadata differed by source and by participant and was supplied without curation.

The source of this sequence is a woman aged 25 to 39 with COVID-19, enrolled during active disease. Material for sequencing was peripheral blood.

For the CDR3, the sequence is CASSQGLQETQYF. The nucleotides read TGTGCCAGCAGCCAGGGCCTACAAGAGACCCAGTACTTC. The V gene is TRBV14 and the J gene is TRBJ2-5, with no reliable assignment of the D segment. The CDR3 covers 13 residues, taking in both the cysteine and the phenylalanine. The sequence is cut down to CDR3 DNA, 39 bases in frame from base 1. V is clipped by 3 bases and J by 2 bases, and the sequence between their germline boundaries is 7 bases long. CDR1 SGHDN and CDR2 FVKESK were looked up in the germline V gene.